This T cell receptor beta chain was sequenced for a study of vaccination and CD4 T cells after COVID-19. CDR3 length: 16 residues. Details on this clonotype: Its antigen is currently unknown.

Sequencing of the DNA from cultured CD4+ T cells was carried out with the Oncomine TCR Beta short-read assay. TCRdb recomputed calls from the PCR reads with MiXCR, one row per CDR3 protein. This table has 10,000 to 15,000 distinct CDR3 sequences, about 45% appearing once. Indicated treatment: approximately 11-day PBMC culture with coronavirus spike peptide pools or control peptides (ViraFEST assay). Following expansion of antigen-specific T cells with peptide pools, ViraFEST then sequenced TCRs. This TCR was recovered from a human donor who had recovered from COVID-19. The chain carries TRBV12-2 and TRBJ2-7; the tabulated D call, TRBD1, remains unverified against the DNA. TRBV12-2 is assigned pseudogene status. Sequences were obtained from CD4+ T cells from blood, cultured in vitro. The CDR3 nucleotides are TGTGCAAGTCGCTTAGTCCCAGGGCGGGGGTCCTACGAGCAGTACTTC. It encodes CASRLVPGRGSYEQYF.